The TCR beta chain described here comes from a study of blood T cell repertoires in COVID-19. Background on the study: The study drew acute and convalescent COVID-19 samples from the United States, Italy and Spain.

Study processing details: From reference gene primer amplification, estimates of nucleated cell counts were derived. Libraries were prepared by immunoSEQ multiplex PCR; TCRdb keeps only in-frame clonotypes and omits some of them. V and J calls and clone size follow that table, whereas D and trimming were derived from the DNA. The sample has 170,000 or so clones; more than 70% are singletons. Germline CDR1 SGDLS, CDR2 YYNGEE. The CDR3 sequence is 16 residues long. Trimming removed 0 bases from V and 4 bases from J; junction bases left unmatched: 6. The sequence came from a man aged 45-65 years with active or convalescent COVID-19. The sample comprised peripheral blood. The rearrangement links TRBV9 to TRBJ2-3, with 9 bases fitting TRBD2. CDR3 sequence: CASSVAFSGGADTQYF. The CDR3 coding sequence is TGTGCCAGCAGCGTAGCCTTTAGCGGGGGAGCAGATACGCAGTATTTT.